This section outlines one T cell receptor beta chain sequence together with its context. Only a few counts were recorded for this clone. This receptor's antigen is unknown. Per-nucleotide qualities are absent, and no much larger clonotype sits a single base away. This sample is part of a study of STAT5B mutations in CD4+ large granular lymphocyte leukemia (dated by TCRdb to 2021 to 2024). The study in broad terms: Among the healthy controls, the CDR3 'QG' motif was associated with a particular HLA allele. TCRbeta repertoires of CD4+ T-cell large granular lymphocyte leukemia patients were compared with those of healthy blood donors. The purity of purified fractions was confirmed by flow cytometry on FACSCanto II or FACSVerse to exceed 95% among lymphocytes.

Trimming removed 5 bases from V and 4 bases from J, leaving 15 bases between the germline ends. Including cysteine and phenylalanine, the CDR3 has 15 amino acids. The sequence is cut down to CDR3 DNA, 45 bases in frame from base 1. As encoded in the germline V gene, CDR1 is MDHEN while CDR2 is SYDVKM. Buffy coats from 35 to 45 blood donors, supplied by the Finnish Red Cross blood service, were used as healthy controls. All TCR-sequenced material derived from peripheral blood: patient blood samples and healthy donor buffy coats. Peripheral blood mononuclear cells were isolated by Ficoll-Hypaque gradient centrifugation. CD4+ cells were purified magnetically from the buffy coats of healthy controls. The Gentra Puregene Cell and Tissue kit was used for genomic DNA extraction, and quantification was performed on a Qubit 2.0 fluorometer. The paper as a whole reports these results and caveats: Compared with healthy CD4+ repertoires, CD4-sorted patient repertoires appeared more clonal, and this difference remained even after the putative leukemic clones were removed. Enrichment of TRBV06-family usage was observed among the top patient clones (8/27) relative to healthy controls (2/35). The main leukemic clonotypes were found to be private to each patient, although over 20% of the main leukemic clonotypes were detected at low frequency in the non-leukemic repertoires of other patients. The data were not HLA-matched, and the relatively small sample size could explain the higher clonality seen in CD4+ compared with CD8+ T-LGLL.

The immunoSEQ assay at survey resolution was used to sequence TCRbeta rearrangements from genomic DNA. Per the source publication's procedure: In the TCR sequencing data, the lowest productive clonotype frequency that could be detected was 2.59 x 10-5. Only productive TCRbeta rearrangements, meaning sequences that were complete and in-frame, were kept for the analyses. Clonality for each sample was calculated as Simpson clonality in the immunoSEQ Analyzer version 3.0. Clones were grouped by frequency into very rare, small, medium, large (1-20%) or hyperexpanded (>20%) categories. Generation probabilities were estimated with OLGA 1.2.3, V-gene circos plots were made with VDJtools, specificities were looked up in VDJdb, and CDR3 motifs were identified with GLIPH. Sourced from immuneACCESS, this table was stored by TCRdb with only in-frame sequences that have V and J called. A share of the clones is absent; for the studies checked, an unresolved V gene accounts for under half, and the remainder has no known explanation. D and trimming come from the DNA, and the V and J calls and clone size come from that table. The sample has tens of thousands of clones on record, more than 65% of them singletons. 5.5% to 7.5% of the sample comes from the top ten.

The sequence joins TRBV28 to TRBJ1-5, and possibly TRBD1, on 6 matching bases. Sequencing was done on a sample of CD4+ T cells from blood buffy coats. The sequence was obtained from a human donor in good health. The sequenced DNA: TGTGCCAGCAGTACCACAGGGTTTGGTAATCAGCCCCAGCATTTT. Its protein product is CASSTTGFGNQPQHF.